A single sample gave rise to the 32 T cell receptor beta chains below, sequenced in a study of blood T cells in healthy people across ages (dated by TCRdb to the mid-2010s). Library generation was performed with 5' RACE. Data came from an Illumina HiSeq 2500. A second PCR of roughly 6 to 11 cycles was performed with a sample-barcoded 5' primer and a J-beta primer mix. The public reads were quality trimmed at Q25 with fastp and then assembled into clones with MiXCR by TCRdb, keeping productive beta chains. Every CDR3 protein is listed once, alongside the most common genes and DNA of its rows. The table for this sample lists 1.5 million to 2 million distinct CDR3 sequences; roughly 30% of them were counted only once. 6.5% to 8.5% of the sample goes to the ten largest clones. Source material: blood. Receptor source: a woman between 25 and 40 years old in good health.

In its sample, this clonotype was seen many times. The chain employs TRBV5-1 and TRBJ1-6, with D uncertain. The V gene lost 0 bases and the J gene lost 7 bases, with 11 bases spanning the gap. The germline CDR1 and CDR2 sequences are SGHRS and YFSETQ. This CDR3 region has 15 residues. Here the CDR3 DNA reads TGCGCCAGCAGCTTGGAGACTCTAGGAAATTCACCCCTCCACTTT. It encodes CASSLETLGNSPLHF.

This clonotype was seen more than once but under ten times. The CDR3: CASSFIGLQGSSYNEQFF. The CDR3 nucleotides are TGTGCCAGCAGTTTCATAGGGCTTCAGGGGAGCTCCTACAATGAGCAGTTCTTC. The chain carries TRBV12-3 or TRBV12-4 and TRBJ2-1; tentative D call: TRBD1 (6 bases). This CDR3 has 18 residues. V was trimmed by 3 bases and J by 0 bases, leaving 18 bases between them.

The V gene is TRBV20-1, the J gene TRBJ2-1; 8 bases map to TRBD1. V gave up 3 bases and J gave up 10 bases; unmatched junction bases: 8. The CDR3 contains 13 residues. CDR1 is DFQATT and CDR2 is SNEGSKA in the germline V gene (reference sequence). This CDR3 is CSASLASGGEQFF. The CDR3 coding sequence is TGCAGTGCTAGCCTAGCTTCAGGGGGCGAGCAGTTCTTC.

This clonotype was observed a single time. A much more abundant neighbour one base away suggests this may be a read error. This chain links TRBV28 with TRBJ2-7; 14 positions match TRBD2. CDR1 MDHEN and CDR2 SYDVKM come from the germline V gene. There are 18 residues in the CDR3. The V and J ends lost 8 bases and 6 bases, in that order; junction bases with no gene match: 18. The CDR3 nucleotides are TGTGCCAGCGGTTCCCCCGGGACTAGCGGGGGATTCACGTCCGAGCAGTACTTC. It is translated as CASGSPGTSGGFTSEQYF. The entire variable domain, with the rest obtained from reference TRBV28 and TRBJ2-7, is as follows: DVKVTQSSRYLVKRTGEKVFLECVQDMDHENMFWYRQDPGLGLRLIYFSYDVKMKEKGDIPEGYSVSREKKERFSLILESASTNQTSMYLCASGSPGTSGGFTSEQYFGPGTRLTVT.

The V gene is TRBV5-1, the J gene TRBJ2-4; D is unresolved. CDR3 size: 15 residues. Trimming left V 4 bases short and J 6 bases short, with 17 bases between. CDR1 and CDR2 (germline): SGHRS, YFSETQ. The CDR3 DNA reads as TGCGCCAGCAGCCAGAGTGTTAGCCAAGGAAACATTCAGTACTTC. Protein: CASSQSVSQGNIQYF.

This clonotype was seen ten or more times. This chain links TRBV12-3 or TRBV12-4 with TRBJ2-4; D perhaps matches TRBD2 (6 bases). Deletions cut 5 bases from V and 8 bases from J, with 13 bases between. The CDR3 totals 13 residues. CDR3 DNA: TGTGCCAGCAGTCCAACACGGAGGGACATTCAGTACTTC. It translates to CASSPTRRDIQYF.

This clonotype was seen more than once but under ten times. The genes are TRBV7-9 and TRBJ1-6; tentative D call: TRBD1 (5 bases). The CDR3 length is 14 residues. CDR1 is SEHNR and CDR2 is FQNEAQ in the germline V gene (reference sequence). Trimming left V 5 bases short and J 5 bases short, with 10 bases between. This CDR3 reads CASSPGTNNSPLHF. CDR3 nucleotide sequence: TGTGCCAGCAGCCCCGGGACTAATAATTCACCCCTCCACTTT.

V and J are TRBV7-2 and TRBJ1-1, with unresolved D. V gave up 5 bases and J gave up 0 bases, with 13 bases separating them. The CDR3 is made up of 15 amino acids. The germline V gene encodes CDR1 SGHTA and CDR2 FQGNSA. This CDR3 is CASSGGRGLNTEAFF. The CDR3, as DNA: TGTGCCAGCAGCGGTGGGAGAGGGTTGAACACTGAAGCTTTCTTT. The variable domain in full, completed from reference TRBV7-2 and TRBJ1-1, reads GAGVSQSPSNKVTEKGKDVELRCDPISGHTALYWYRQSLGQGLEFLIYFQGNSAPDKSGLPSDRFSAERTGGSVSTLTIQRTQQEDSAVYLCASSGGRGLNTEAFFGQGTRLTVV.

The V call is TRBV20-1, the J call TRBJ2-3; tentative D call: TRBD1 (6 bases). Germline CDR1 reads DFQATT; CDR2 reads SNEGSKA (reference sequence). V lost 4 bases to trimming and J lost 4 bases, with 18 bases between them. This CDR3 has 15 amino acids. Written as DNA, the CDR3 is TGCAGTGCTACGCACAGGGATAGGAACGCAGATACGCAGTATTTT. It codes for CSATHRDRNADTQYF.

This clonotype was found many times. The gene calls are TRBV7-9 and TRBJ2-7; unclear D gene. V dropped 6 bases and J dropped 4 bases, with 10 bases sitting between them. The CDR3 runs 12 residues. The germline V gene encodes CDR1 SEHNR and CDR2 FQNEAQ (reference sequence). CDR3 sequence reads: CASSSSGYEQYF. In DNA, the CDR3 is TGTGCCAGCAGTTCCTCGGGTTACGAGCAGTACTTC.

J is TRBJ1-2 and V is TRBV6-2 or TRBV6-3; D remains ambiguous. V gave up 6 bases and J gave up 7 bases, with 18 bases separating them. CDR1 is MNHEY and CDR2 is SVGEGT in the germline V gene. CDR3 length: 14 amino acids. CDR3 residues: CASRTPTEGPGYTF. For the CDR3, the DNA is TGTGCCAGCAGAACACCGACGGAGGGCCCTGGCTACACCTTC.

J is TRBJ2-1 and V is TRBV11-1, with TRBD2 identical over 10 bases. This CDR3 spans 16 amino acids. Germline values: CDR1 SGHAT, CDR2 FQDESV (reference sequence). V lost 5 bases and J lost 8; bases outside the gene matches: 12. The chain's CDR3 is CASSPYLAGEKDEQFF. CDR3 sequence (DNA): TGTGCCAGCAGCCCATACCTAGCGGGGGAGAAGGATGAGCAGTTCTTC.

In this sample, this clonotype turned up a few times. The chain employs TRBV24-1 and TRBJ1-5; D gene unclear. The CDR3 has 15 amino acids. V was clipped by 3 bases and J by 1 base, with 9 bases between them. CDR1 is KGHDR and CDR2 is SFDVKD in the germline V gene. CDR3 bases: TGTGCCACCAGTGATATACCGGGGAGCAATCAGCCCCAGCATTTT. This translates into CATSDIPGSNQPQHF.

This clonotype was picked up one time. V and J are TRBV5-1 and TRBJ1-1, with D possibly being TRBD1 (5 bases). Trimming took off 3 bases at V and 4 bases at J, with 16 bases between the two ends. From germline, CDR1 is SGHRS and CDR2 YFSETQ. The CDR3 loop spans 15 amino acids. The CDR3 region is CASSSANNRGTEAFF. DNA for the CDR3: TGCGCCAGCAGCTCAGCGAACAATAGGGGCACTGAAGCTTTCTTT.

CDR3 in amino acids: CASMGFEGEGEAFF. CDR3 sequence (DNA): TGTGCCAGCATGGGGTTCGAGGGAGAAGGTGAAGCTTTCTTT. This chain uses TRBV27 with TRBJ1-1; no definite D call. Per the germline V gene, CDR1 is MNHEY and CDR2 is SMNVEV (reference sequence). This CDR3 spans 14 amino acids. V lost 7 bases and J lost 7, with 19 bases in between.

The V and J genes are TRBV7-2 and TRBJ2-1; TRBD2 agrees at 11 bases. The ends lost 5 bases at V and 2 bases at J; junction bases unmatched: 5. This CDR3 region has 16 residues. Looked up from germline, CDR1 is SGHTA and CDR2 is FQGNSA. Here the CDR3 DNA reads TGTGCCAGCAGCCATAGCGGGGGGGTAGCCTACAATGAGCAGTTCTTC. This encodes CASSHSGGVAYNEQFF.

The genes are TRBV2 and TRBJ2-6; weak D call: TRBD1 (6 bases). This CDR3 comprises 13 residues. V gave up 1 base and J gave up 9 bases, with 7 bases separating them. Germline V CDR1 and CDR2: SNHLY, FYNNEI. CDR3 sequence: CASSEGTVNVLTF. The CDR3, as DNA: TGTGCCAGCAGTGAAGGGACAGTCAACGTCCTGACTTTC. Full variable domain (remainder filled in from reference TRBV2 and TRBJ2-6): EPEVTQTPSHQVTQMGQEVILRCVPISNHLYFYWYRQILGQKVEFLVSFYNNEISEKSEIFDDQFSVERPDGSNFTLKIRSTKLEDSAMYFCASSEGTVNVLTFGAGSRLTVL.

About this clonotype: The junction and the germline gene differ at one end; a read error may be behind it. The chain uses TRBV7-2 and TRBJ2-1; the D gene is possibly TRBD2 (6 bases). The germline V gene encodes CDR1 SGHTA and CDR2 FQGNSA. This CDR3 has 15 amino acids. The CDR3 loop is CASSWDGSSYNERFF. As DNA, the CDR3 is TGTGCCAGCAGCTGGGACGGGAGCTCCTACAATGAGCGGTTCTTC.

This clonotype was counted only a few times. The chain recombines TRBV27 with TRBJ2-1, with D hard to call. CDR1 is MNHEY and CDR2 is SMNVEV in the germline V gene (reference sequence). Trimming pared 2 bases from V and 9 bases from J, leaving 11 bases between. CDR3 size: 13 residues. CDR3 sequence reads: CASSLKGFGEQFF. In DNA, the CDR3 is TGTGCCAGCAGTTTAAAAGGGTTCGGTGAGCAGTTCTTC.

The V call is TRBV5-5, the J call TRBJ2-6; D possibly corresponds to TRBD1 (6 bases). V was trimmed by 4 bases and J by 0 bases, leaving 20 bases between them. The CDR3 has 19 residues. Per the germline V gene, CDR1 is SGHKS and CDR2 is YYEKEE (reference sequence). CDR3 sequence (DNA): TGTGCCAGCAGCGCCCAGGGGCTACTTTTGAGCTCTGGGGCCAACGTCCTGACTTTC. It yields the protein CASSAQGLLLSSGANVLTF.

The chain joins TRBV20-1 to TRBJ2-7; D not certain. CDR3 length equals 13 residues. Deletions cut 1 base from V and 4 bases from J, with 11 bases between. The germline CDR1 and CDR2 sequences are DFQATT and SNEGSKA (reference sequence). The CDR3 coding sequence is TGCAGTGCTAGAGGGGCCTGGGGATACGAGCAGTACTTC. It encodes CSARGAWGYEQYF.

This sequence joins TRBV28 and TRBJ1-2; D possibly corresponds to TRBD1 (5 bases). CDR3 length: 14 amino acids. V dropped 4 bases and J dropped 5 bases, with 14 bases sitting between them. Germline lookup yields CDR1 MDHEN and CDR2 SYDVKM. CDR3 bases: TGTGCCAGCAGTTGGTCGCCGTGGGGGTATGGCTACACCTTC. It encodes CASSWSPWGYGYTF.

This chain links TRBV4-1 with TRBJ2-3; no definite D call. This CDR3 has 16 amino acids. The germline CDR1 and CDR2 sequences are MGHRA and YSYEKL. V was trimmed by 0 bases and J by 6 bases, leaving 16 bases between them. In DNA, the CDR3 is TGCGCCAGCAGCCAAGATCGGCGGCCGGTCGCGGATACGCAGTATTTT. It is translated as CASSQDRRPVADTQYF.

This clonotype was seen many times. The junction shows a germline mismatch at one end, possibly a read error. The chain joins TRBV7-2 to TRBJ2-7; 8 bases are shared with TRBD2. The germline CDR1 and CDR2 sequences are SGHTA and FQGNSA. This CDR3 is 13 amino acids long. The CDR3 loop is CASSIAAGDEQYF. The CDR3 DNA follows: TGTGCCAGCAGCATAGCAGCGGGAGACGAGCAGTACTTC.

At least ten counts were recorded for this clonotype. One end of the junction is discordant with germline, which a read error may explain. The chain links TRBV10-3 to TRBJ2-5, with D possibly called TRBD1 or TRBD2 (6 bases each). The germline V gene has CDR1 ENHRY and CDR2 SYGVKD. The CDR3 length is 17 residues. The CDR3 loop is CAISELGDRRGSRTQYF. Written as DNA, the CDR3 is TGTGCAATCAGTGAGTTGGGTGACAGGCGGGGAAGCCGGACCCAGTACTTC.

The CDR3 region is CASSQDLANTEAFF. The CDR3, as DNA: TGCGCCAGCAGCCAAGATCTCGCGAACACTGAAGCTTTCTTT. The chain has TRBV4-3 and TRBJ1-1; D gene unclear. Germline V gene lookup returns CDR1 LGHNA and CDR2 YSLEER. The CDR3 is made up of 14 amino acids. V was clipped by 0 bases and J by 1 base, with 6 bases between them.

At least ten counts were recorded for this clonotype. The chain recombines TRBV6-5 with TRBJ1-4, with TRBD1 as a possible D gene (5 bases). Trimming removed 6 bases from V and 7 bases from J, with 15 bases in between. The CDR3 has 14 amino acids. The V gene's germline CDR1 is MNHEY and CDR2 SVGAGI. The CDR3 region is CASRAGTGSEKLFF. CDR3 bases: TGTGCCAGCAGGGCCGGGACTGGGAGTGAAAAACTGTTTTTT.

This clonotype appeared many times. This chain connects TRBV6-6 to TRBJ2-7; D gene uncertain. CDR3 length: 12 residues. V gave up 6 bases and J gave up 2 bases, with 8 bases separating them. CDR1 and CDR2 (germline): MNHNY, SVGAGI (reference sequence). The CDR3 loop reads CASRTATYEQYF. Here the CDR3 DNA reads TGTGCCAGCAGAACAGCCACCTACGAGCAGTACTTC.

The CDR3 here is CASSIQGPDTQYF. CDR3 in DNA: TGTGCCAGCAGCATCCAGGGGCCGGATACGCAGTATTTT. This chain connects TRBV7-2 to TRBJ2-3, with D perhaps matching TRBD1 (6 bases). Looked up from germline, CDR1 is SGHTA and CDR2 is FQGNSA. This CDR3 spans 13 amino acids. V was trimmed by 5 bases and J by 6 bases, leaving 12 bases between them.

There are a few counts of this clonotype. This sequence joins TRBV12-3 or TRBV12-4 and TRBJ1-1; D is ambiguous. The CDR3 extends over 14 amino acids. V lost 5 bases, J lost 0 bases, and 10 bases lay in between. CDR3 amino acids: CASSAGVMNTEAFF. The CDR3 DNA is TGTGCCAGCAGTGCGGGTGTCATGAACACTGAAGCTTTCTTT.

This clonotype was observed a few times. The chain couples TRBV2 to TRBJ2-7; tentative D call: TRBD2 (5 bases). Germline CDR1 reads SNHLY; CDR2 reads FYNNEI. CDR3 length: 14 residues. Trimming shortened V by 4 bases and J by 0 bases, and 10 bases separated the two germline ends. CDR3 bases: TGTGCCAGCAGTGTCCTGCGGGCCTCCTACGAGCAGTACTTC. Amino acids: CASSVLRASYEQYF.

About this clonotype itself: A much larger clonotype is one base distant, so this may be a read error. The chain links TRBV5-4 to TRBJ2-1, with TRBD2 matching 9 bases. Germline V gene lookup returns CDR1 SGHNT and CDR2 YYREEE (reference sequence). There are 17 residues in the CDR3. The CDR3 bases are TGTACCAGCAGCTTGGTTAGCGGGGGCCCCTCCTACAATGAGCAGTTCTTC. It translates to CTSSLVSGGPSYNEQFF.